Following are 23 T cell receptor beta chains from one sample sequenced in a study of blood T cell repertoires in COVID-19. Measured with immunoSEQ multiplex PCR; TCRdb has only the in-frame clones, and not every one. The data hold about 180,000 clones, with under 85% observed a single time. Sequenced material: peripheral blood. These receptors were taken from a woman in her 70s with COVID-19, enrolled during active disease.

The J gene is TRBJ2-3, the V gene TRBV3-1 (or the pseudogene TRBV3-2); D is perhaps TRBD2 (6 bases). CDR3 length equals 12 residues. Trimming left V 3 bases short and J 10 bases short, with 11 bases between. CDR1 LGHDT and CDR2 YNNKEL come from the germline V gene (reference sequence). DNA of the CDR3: TGTGCCAGCAGCCACCGGGGAGGCGCGCAGTATTTT. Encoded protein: CASSHRGGAQYF.

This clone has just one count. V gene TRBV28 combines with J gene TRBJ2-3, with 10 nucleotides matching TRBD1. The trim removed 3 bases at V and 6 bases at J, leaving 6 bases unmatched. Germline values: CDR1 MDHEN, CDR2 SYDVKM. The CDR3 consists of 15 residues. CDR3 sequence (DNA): TGTGCCAGCAGTTTTAGTGGGACAGGGGCCGATACGCAGTATTTT. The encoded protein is CASSFSGTGADTQYF.

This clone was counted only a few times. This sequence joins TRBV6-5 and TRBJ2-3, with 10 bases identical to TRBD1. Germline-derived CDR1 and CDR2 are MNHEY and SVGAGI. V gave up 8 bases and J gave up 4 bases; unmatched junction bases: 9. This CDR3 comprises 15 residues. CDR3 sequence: CASHRQGASADTQYF. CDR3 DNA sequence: TGTGCCAGCCACCGACAGGGGGCATCAGCAGATACGCAGTATTTT.

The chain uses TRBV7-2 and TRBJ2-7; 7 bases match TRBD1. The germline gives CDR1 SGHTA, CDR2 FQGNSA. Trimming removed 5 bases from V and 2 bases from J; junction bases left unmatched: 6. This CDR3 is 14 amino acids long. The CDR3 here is CASSPRQGTYEQYF. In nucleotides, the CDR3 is TGTGCCAGCAGCCCCCGACAGGGAACCTACGAGCAGTACTTC.

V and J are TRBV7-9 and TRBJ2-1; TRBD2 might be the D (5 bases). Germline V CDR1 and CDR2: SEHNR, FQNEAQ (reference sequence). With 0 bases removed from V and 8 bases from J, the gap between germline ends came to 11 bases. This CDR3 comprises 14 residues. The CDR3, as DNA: TGTGCCAGCAGCTTAGCGAGGGCAGAGGATGAGCAGTTCTTC. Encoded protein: CASSLARAEDEQFF.

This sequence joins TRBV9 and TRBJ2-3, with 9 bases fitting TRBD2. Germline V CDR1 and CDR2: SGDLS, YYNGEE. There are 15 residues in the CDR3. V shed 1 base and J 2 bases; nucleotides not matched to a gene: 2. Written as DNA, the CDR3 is TGTGCCAGCAGCGTAACTAGCGGGTTCACAGATACGCAGTATTTT. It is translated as CASSVTSGFTDTQYF.

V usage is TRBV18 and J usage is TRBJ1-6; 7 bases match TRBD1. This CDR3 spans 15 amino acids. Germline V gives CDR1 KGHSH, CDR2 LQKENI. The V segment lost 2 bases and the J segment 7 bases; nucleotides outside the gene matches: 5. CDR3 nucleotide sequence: TGTGCCAGCTCACCAGCGACAGGGTACAATTCACCCCTCCACTTT. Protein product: CASSPATGYNSPLHF.

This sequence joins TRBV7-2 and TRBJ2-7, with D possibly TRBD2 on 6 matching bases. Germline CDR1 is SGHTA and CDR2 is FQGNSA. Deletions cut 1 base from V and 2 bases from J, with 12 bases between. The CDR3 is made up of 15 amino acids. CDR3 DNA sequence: TGTGCCAGCAGCTTAGTATCGGGCGGGGCCTACGAGCAGTACTTC. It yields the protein CASSLVSGGAYEQYF.

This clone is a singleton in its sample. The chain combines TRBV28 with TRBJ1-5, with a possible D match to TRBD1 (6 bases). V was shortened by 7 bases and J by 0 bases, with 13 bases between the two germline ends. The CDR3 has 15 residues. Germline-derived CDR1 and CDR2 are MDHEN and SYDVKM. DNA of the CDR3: TGTGCCAGCAATTTGGACAGCAATAGCAATCAGCCCCAGCATTTT. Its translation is CASNLDSNSNQPQHF.

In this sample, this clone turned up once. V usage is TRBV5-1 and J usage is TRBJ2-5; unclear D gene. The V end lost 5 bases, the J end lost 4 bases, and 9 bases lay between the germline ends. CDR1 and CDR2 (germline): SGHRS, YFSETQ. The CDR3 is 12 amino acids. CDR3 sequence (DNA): TGCGCCAGCAGTTTGACACGAGAGACCCAGTACTTC. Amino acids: CASSLTRETQYF.

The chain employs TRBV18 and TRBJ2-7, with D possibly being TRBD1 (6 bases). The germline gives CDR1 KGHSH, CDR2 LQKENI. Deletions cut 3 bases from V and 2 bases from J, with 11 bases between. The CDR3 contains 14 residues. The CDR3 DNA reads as TGTGCCAGCTCACCCCCACAGGGCACCTACGAGCAGTACTTC. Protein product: CASSPPQGTYEQYF.

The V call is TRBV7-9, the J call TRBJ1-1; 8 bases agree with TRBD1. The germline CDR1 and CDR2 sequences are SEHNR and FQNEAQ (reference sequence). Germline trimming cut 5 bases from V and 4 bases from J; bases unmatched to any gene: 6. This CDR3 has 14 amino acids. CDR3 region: CASSQQGASTEAFF. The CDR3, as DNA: TGTGCCAGCAGCCAGCAGGGGGCGAGCACTGAAGCTTTCTTT. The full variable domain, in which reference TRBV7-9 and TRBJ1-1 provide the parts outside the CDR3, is DTGVSQNPRHKITKRGQNVTFRCDPISEHNRLYWYRQTLGQGPEFLTYFQNEAQLEKSRLLSDRFSAERPKGSFSTLEIQRTEQGDSAMYLCASSQQGASTEAFFGQGTRLTVV.

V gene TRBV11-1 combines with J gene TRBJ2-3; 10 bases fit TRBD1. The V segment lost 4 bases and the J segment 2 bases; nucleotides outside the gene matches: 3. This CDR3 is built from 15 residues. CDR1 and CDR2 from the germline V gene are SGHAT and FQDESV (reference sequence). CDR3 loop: CASSSGTGDTDTQYF. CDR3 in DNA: TGTGCCAGCAGCTCCGGGACAGGGGACACAGATACGCAGTATTTT.

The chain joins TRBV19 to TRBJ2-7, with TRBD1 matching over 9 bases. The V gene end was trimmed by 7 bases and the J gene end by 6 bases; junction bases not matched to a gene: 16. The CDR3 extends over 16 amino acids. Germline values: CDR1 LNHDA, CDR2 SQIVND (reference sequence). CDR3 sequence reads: CASTLRWDREIGEQYF. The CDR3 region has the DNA TGTGCCAGTACCCTCCGATGGGACAGGGAAATTGGCGAGCAGTACTTC.

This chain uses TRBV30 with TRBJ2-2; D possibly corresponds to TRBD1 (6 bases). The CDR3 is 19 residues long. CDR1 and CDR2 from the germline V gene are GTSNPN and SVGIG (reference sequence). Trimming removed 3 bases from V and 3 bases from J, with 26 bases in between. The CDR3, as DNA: TGTGCCTGGAGGGCTCGACGATCCGGGCAGGGGATTTACACCGGGGAGCTGTTTTTT. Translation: CAWRARRSGQGIYTGELFF. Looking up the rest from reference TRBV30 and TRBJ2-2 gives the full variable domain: SQTIHQWPATLVQPVGSPLSLECTVEGTSNPNLYWYRQAAGRGLQLLFYSVGIGQISSEVPQNLSASRPQDRQFILSSKKLLLSDSGFYLCAWRARRSGQGIYTGELFFGEGSRLTVL.

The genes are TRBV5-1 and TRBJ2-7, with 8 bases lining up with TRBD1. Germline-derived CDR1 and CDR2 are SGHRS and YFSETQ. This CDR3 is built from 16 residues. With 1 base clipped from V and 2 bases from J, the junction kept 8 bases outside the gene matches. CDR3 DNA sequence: TGCGCCAGCAGCTTGAAGACAGGGGCTCTTCCCTACGAGCAGTACTTC. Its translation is CASSLKTGALPYEQYF.

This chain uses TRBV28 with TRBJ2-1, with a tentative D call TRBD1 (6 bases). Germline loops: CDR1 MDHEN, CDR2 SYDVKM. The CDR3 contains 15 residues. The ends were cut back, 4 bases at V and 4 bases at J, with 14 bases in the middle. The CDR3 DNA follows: TGTGCCAGCAGTTCACAGGGTCTGGGATACAATGAGCAGTTCTTC. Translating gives CASSSQGLGYNEQFF. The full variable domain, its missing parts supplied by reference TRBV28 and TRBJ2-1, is DVKVTQSSRYLVKRTGEKVFLECVQDMDHENMFWYRQDPGLGLRLIYFSYDVKMKEKGDIPEGYSVSREKKERFSLILESASTNQTSMYLCASSSQGLGYNEQFFGPGTRLTVL.

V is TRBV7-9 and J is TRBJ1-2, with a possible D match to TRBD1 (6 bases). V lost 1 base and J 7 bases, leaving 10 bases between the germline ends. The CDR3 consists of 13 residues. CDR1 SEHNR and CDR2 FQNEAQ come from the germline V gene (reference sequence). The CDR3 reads CASSLGRGSGYTF. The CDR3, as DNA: TGTGCCAGCAGCTTAGGCAGGGGCTCTGGCTACACCTTC. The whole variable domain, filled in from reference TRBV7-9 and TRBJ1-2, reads DTGVSQNPRHKITKRGQNVTFRCDPISEHNRLYWYRQTLGQGPEFLTYFQNEAQLEKSRLLSDRFSAERPKGSFSTLEIQRTEQGDSAMYLCASSLGRGSGYTFGSGTRLTVV.

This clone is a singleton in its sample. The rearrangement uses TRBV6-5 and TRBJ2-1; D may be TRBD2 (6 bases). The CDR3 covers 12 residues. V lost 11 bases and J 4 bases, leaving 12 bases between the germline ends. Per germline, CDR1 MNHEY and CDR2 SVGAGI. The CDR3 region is CAHWDLYNEQFF. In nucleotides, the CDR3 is TGTGCCCATTGGGACTTGTACAATGAGCAGTTCTTC.

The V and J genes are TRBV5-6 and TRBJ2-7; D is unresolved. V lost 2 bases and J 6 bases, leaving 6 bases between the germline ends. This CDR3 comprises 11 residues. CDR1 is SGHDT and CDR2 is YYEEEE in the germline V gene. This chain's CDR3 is CASSFRTEQYF. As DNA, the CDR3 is TGTGCCAGCAGCTTTAGAACCGAGCAGTACTTC.

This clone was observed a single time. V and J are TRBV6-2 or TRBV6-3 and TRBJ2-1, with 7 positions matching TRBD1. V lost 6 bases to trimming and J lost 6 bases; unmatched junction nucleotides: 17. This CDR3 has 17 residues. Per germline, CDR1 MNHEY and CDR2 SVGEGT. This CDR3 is CASSPLRQGHVINEQFF. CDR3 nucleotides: TGTGCCAGCAGCCCACTTCGACAGGGCCACGTTATCAATGAGCAGTTCTTC.

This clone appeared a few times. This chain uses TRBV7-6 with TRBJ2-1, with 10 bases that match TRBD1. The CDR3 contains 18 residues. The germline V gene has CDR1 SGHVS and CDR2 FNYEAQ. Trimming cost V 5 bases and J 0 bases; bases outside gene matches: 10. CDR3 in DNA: TGTGCCAGCAGCCCCCGGGACAGGGGCCCCAGCTCCTACAATGAGCAGTTCTTC. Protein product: CASSPRDRGPSSYNEQFF.

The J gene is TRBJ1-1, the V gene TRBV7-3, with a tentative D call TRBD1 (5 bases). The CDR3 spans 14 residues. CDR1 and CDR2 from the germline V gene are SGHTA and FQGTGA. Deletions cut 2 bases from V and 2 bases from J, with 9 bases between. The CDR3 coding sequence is TGTGCCAGCAGCTTAGGGGCCGCCAACACTGAAGCTTTCTTT. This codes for CASSLGAANTEAFF.